The clone carrying this TCR beta chain was seen a handful of times. No antigen is known for it. V trimming: 2 bases; J trimming: 6 bases; junction bases outside the gene matches: 7. Germline assignment: CDR1 SGDLS and CDR2 YYNGEE. The CDR3 runs 15 residues. The data were obtained in a study of cytomegalovirus exposure and HLA in healthy donors. Turning to the study itself: About 79 million unique TCRs from HLA-typed donors were held in an early data release. General observations from the study: In a later analysis, donors in an Asian-associated ancestry cluster reportedly had fewer N-insertions in productive TCRs than the cohort mean. A later analysis revealed that TCR association rates differed between HLA loci, peaking at DRB1 and bottoming out at HLA-C.

Vbeta (60) and Jbeta (13) primers were used in the PCR. Clones were read by immunoSEQ multiplex PCR, and TCRdb kept only the in-frame ones, dropping some. The sample shows 55,000 to 70,000 clones, approximately 80% of them seen only once. The V gene is TRBV9, the J gene TRBJ1-4, with 7 bases lining up with TRBD1. The clonotype originates from a man aged 18 to 29 in good health and CMV-seropositive. The specimen was PBMCs. DNA of the CDR3: TGTGCCAGCAGCGTCTCGACAGGGTCCGATGAAAAACTGTTTTTT. Its translation is CASSVSTGSDEKLFF.